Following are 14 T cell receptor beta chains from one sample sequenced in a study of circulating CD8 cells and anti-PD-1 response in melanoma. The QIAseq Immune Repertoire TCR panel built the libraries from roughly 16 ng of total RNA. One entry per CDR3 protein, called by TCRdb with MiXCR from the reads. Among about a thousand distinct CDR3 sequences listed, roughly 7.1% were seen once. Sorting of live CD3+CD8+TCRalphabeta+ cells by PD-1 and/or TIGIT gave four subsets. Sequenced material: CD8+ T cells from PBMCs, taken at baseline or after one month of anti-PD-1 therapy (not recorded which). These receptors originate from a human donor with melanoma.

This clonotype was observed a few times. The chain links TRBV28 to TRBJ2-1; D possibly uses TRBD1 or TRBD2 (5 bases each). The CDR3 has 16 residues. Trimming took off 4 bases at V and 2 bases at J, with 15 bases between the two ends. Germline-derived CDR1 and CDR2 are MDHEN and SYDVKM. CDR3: CASSSRVGTPYNEQFF. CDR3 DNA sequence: TGTGCCAGCAGTTCTCGTGTGGGGACCCCCTACAATGAGCAGTTCTTC.

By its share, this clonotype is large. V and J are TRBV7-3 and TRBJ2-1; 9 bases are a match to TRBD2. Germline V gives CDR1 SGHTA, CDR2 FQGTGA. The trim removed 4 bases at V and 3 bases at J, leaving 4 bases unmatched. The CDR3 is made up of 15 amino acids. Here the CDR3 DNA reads TGTGCCAGCAGCTCCCCAGCGGGGGGCTACAATGAGCAGTTCTTC. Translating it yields CASSSPAGGYNEQFF.

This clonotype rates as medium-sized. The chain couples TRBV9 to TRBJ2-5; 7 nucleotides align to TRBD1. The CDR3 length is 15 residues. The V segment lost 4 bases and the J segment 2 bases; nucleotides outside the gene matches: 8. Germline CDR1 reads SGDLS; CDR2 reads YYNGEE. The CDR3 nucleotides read TGTGCCAGCAGCTCGTGGGGACAGCCACAAGAGACCCAGTACTTC. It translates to CASSSWGQPQETQYF.

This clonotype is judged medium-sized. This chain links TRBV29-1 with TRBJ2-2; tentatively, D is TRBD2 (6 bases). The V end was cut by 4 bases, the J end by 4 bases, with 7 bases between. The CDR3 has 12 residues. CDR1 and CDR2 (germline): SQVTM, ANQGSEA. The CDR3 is CSVVGGTGELFF. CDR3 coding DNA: TGCAGCGTTGTGGGGGGCACCGGGGAGCTGTTTTTT.

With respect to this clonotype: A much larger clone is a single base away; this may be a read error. The DNA of the CDR3 is TGTGCCGTCAGAAGGAGTAATAGCACTGAAGCTTTCTTT. This translates into CAVRRSNSTEAFF. The rearrangement links TRBV7-9 to TRBJ1-1; no reliable D call. CDR1 and CDR2 from the germline V gene are SEHNR and FQNEAQ (reference sequence). V was pared by 11 bases and J by 4 bases, with 17 bases between. The CDR3 is 13 amino acids. The full variable domain, completed using reference TRBV7-9 and TRBJ1-1, is DTGVSQNPRHKITKRGQNVTFRCDPISEHNRLYWYRQTLGQGPEFLTYFQNEAQLEKSRLLSDRFSAERPKGSFSTLEIQRTEQGDSAMYLCAVRRSNSTEAFFGQGTRLTVV.

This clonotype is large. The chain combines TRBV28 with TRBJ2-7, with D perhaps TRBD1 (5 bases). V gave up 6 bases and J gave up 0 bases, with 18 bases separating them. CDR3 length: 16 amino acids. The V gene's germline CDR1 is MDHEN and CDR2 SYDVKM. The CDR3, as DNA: TGTGCCAGCAGGGGTCCACAGGTCCCCAACTCCTACGAGCAGTACTTC. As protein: CASRGPQVPNSYEQYF.

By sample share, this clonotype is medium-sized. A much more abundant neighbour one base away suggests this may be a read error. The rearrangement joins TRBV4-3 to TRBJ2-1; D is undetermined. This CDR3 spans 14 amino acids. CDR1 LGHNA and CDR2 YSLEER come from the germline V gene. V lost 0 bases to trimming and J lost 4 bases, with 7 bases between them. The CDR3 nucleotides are TGCGCCAGCAGCCAAGATAGCCGGTACAATGAGCAGTTCTTC. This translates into CASSQDSRYNEQFF.

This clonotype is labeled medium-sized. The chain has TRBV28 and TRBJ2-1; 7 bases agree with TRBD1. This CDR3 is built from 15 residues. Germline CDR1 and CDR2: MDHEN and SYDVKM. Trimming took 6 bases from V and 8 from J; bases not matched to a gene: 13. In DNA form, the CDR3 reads TGTGCCAGCAGCCACCCCGGCAGGGGGATAGATGAGCAGTTCTTC. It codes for CASSHPGRGIDEQFF.

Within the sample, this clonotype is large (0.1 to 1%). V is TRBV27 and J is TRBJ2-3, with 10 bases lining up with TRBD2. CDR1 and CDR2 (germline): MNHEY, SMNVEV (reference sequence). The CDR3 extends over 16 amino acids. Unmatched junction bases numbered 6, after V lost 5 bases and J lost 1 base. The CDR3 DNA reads TGTGCCAGCAGTACGGTAGCGGGAGGACGCACAGATACGCAGTATTTT. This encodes CASSTVAGGRTDTQYF.

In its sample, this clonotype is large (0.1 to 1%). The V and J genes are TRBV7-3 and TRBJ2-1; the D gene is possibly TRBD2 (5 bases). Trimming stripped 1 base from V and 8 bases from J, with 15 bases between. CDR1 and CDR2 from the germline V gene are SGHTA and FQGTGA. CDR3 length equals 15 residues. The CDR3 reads CASSLNGRGFHEQFF. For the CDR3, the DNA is TGTGCCAGCAGCTTAAATGGACGGGGTTTTCATGAGCAGTTCTTC.

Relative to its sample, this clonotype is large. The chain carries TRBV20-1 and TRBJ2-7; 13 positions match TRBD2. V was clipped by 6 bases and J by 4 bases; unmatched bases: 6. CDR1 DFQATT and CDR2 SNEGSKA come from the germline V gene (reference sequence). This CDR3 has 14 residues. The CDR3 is CSADGTSGDYEQYF. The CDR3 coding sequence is TGCAGTGCAGACGGGACTAGCGGGGATTACGAGCAGTACTTC.

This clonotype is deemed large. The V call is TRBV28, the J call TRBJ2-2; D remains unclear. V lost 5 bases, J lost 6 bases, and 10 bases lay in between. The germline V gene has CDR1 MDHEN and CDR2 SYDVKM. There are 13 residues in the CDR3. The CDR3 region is CASSTLVPGELFF. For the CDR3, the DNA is TGTGCCAGCAGTACCCTGGTACCCGGGGAGCTGTTTTTT.

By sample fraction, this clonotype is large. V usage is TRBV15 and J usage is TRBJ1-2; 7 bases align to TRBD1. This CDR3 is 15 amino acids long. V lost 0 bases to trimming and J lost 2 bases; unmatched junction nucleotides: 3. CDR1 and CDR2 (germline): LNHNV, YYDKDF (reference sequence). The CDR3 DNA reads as TGTGCCACCAGCAGAGACGAGGGGGCAAACTATGGCTACACCTTC. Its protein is CATSRDEGANYGYTF.

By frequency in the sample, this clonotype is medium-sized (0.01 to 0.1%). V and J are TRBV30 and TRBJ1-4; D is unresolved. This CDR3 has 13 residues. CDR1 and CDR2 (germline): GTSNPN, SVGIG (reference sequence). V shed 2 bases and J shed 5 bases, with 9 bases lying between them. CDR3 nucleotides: TGTGCCTGGAGTAATTCGGGGAATGAAAAACTGTTTTTT. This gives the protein CAWSNSGNEKLFF. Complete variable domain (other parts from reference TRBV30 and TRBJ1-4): SQTIHQWPATLVQPVGSPLSLECTVEGTSNPNLYWYRQAAGRGLQLLFYSVGIGQISSEVPQNLSASRPQDRQFILSSKKLLLSDSGFYLCAWSNSGNEKLFFGSGTQLSVL.